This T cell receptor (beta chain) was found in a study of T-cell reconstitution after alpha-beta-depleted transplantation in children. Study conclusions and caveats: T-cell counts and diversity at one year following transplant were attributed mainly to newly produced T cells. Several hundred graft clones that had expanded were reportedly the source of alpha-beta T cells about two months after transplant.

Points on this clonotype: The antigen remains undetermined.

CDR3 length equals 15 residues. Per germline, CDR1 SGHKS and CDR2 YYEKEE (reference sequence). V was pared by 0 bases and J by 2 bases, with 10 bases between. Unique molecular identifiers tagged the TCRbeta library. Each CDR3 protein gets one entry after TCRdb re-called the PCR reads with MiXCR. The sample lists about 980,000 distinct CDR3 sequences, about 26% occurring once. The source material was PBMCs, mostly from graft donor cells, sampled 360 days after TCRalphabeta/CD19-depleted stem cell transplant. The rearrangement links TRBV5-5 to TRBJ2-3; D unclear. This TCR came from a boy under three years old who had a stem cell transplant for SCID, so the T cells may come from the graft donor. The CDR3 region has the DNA TGTGCCAGCAGCTTGGACAGAATAAACACAGATACGCAGTATTTT. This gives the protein CASSLDRINTDTQYF.